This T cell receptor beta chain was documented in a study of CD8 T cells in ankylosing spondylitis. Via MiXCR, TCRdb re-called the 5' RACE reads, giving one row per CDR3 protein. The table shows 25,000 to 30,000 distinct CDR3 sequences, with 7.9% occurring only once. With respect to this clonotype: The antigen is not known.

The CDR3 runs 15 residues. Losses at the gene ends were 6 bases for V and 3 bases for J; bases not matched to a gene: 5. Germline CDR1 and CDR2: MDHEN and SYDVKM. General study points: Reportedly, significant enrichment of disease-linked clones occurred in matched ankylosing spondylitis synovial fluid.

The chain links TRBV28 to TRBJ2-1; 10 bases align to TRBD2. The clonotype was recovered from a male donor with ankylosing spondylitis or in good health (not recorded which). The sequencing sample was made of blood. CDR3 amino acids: CASSPSGRVYNEQFF. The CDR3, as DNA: TGTGCCAGCAGCCCCAGCGGGAGGGTCTACAATGAGCAGTTCTTC.